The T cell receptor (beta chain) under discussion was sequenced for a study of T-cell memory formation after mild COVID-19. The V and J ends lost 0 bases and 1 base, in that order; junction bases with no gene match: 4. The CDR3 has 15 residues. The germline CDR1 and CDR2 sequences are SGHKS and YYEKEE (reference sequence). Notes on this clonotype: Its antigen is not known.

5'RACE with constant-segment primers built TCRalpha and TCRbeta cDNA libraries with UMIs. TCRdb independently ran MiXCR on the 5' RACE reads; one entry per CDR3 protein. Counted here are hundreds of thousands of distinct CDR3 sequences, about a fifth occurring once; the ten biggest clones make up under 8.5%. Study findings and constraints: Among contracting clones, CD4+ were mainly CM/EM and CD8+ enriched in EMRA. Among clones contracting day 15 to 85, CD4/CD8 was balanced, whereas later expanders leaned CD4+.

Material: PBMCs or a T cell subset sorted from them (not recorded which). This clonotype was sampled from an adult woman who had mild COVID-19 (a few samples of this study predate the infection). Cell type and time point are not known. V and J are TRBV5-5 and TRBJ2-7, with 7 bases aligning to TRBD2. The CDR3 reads CASSLAAGDSYEQYF. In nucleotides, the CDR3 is TGTGCCAGCAGCTTGGCCGCGGGGGATTCCTACGAGCAGTACTTC.